This T cell receptor beta chain emerged from a study of T cells in localized non-small cell lung cancer. Points from the study as a whole: There was an association of higher blood T cell density with longer overall survival. When the top 100 tumor clones were examined, a median approximately 54 of them also appeared in the adjacent lung, which was paired and uninvolved.

CDR3 length: 15 residues. This clone has more than one count but fewer than ten. Its matching antigen is unknown. Here immunoSEQ multiplex PCR was the method, and the copy in TCRdb shows in-frame clones only, minus some. This table holds roughly 880 clones, 20% to 25% found once. V is TRBV1 and J is TRBJ1-4. TRBV1 is a pseudogene locus. The clonotype comes from a female donor over 55 with stage II squamous cell lung carcinoma. The specimen comprised lung tumor tissue, sampled before any cancer treatment. In nucleotides, the CDR3 is TGCGCCAGCAGCCTCTCGACTGTCTCGGATGAAAAACTGTTTTTT. Its translation is CASSLSTVSDEKLFF.